This entry lists 29 T cell receptor beta chains sequenced from one sample in a study of T cell responses to AZD1222 COVID-19 vaccine. Profiled with immunoSEQ multiplex PCR; TCRdb holds only in-frame clones, not every one. The sample has roughly 100,000 clones; roughly 91% are singletons. Sequencing was performed on peripheral blood, taken on day 0 of AZD1222 vaccination. These TCRs come from an adult in good health.

V gene TRBV28 combines with J gene TRBJ1-2; D is undetermined. The CDR3 spans 13 residues. The germline V and J ends were trimmed by 4 bases and 8 bases, with 14 bases remaining between them. CDR1 and CDR2 from the germline V gene are MDHEN and SYDVKM. DNA of the CDR3: TGTGCCAGCAGTTATGGGCGGGGTGGGGGCTACACCTTC. Translated, it gives CASSYGRGGGYTF.

The rearrangement links TRBV5-1 to TRBJ1-2; D unclear. The CDR3 contains 11 residues. Trimming removed 6 bases at V and 1 base at J, with 4 bases between. From germline, CDR1 is SGHRS and CDR2 YFSETQ. The CDR3 spells CASNDNYGYTF. The DNA for the CDR3 is TGCGCCAGCAATGATAACTATGGCTACACCTTC.

In this sample, this clone turned up a few times. The chain links TRBV18 to TRBJ1-1; TRBD1 is a possible D gene (6 bases). V was pared by 6 bases and J by 4 bases, with 12 bases between. The CDR3 has 13 residues. Germline lookup yields CDR1 KGHSH and CDR2 LQKENI. Here the CDR3 reads CASSPDRLTEAFF. The CDR3 coding sequence is TGTGCCAGCTCGCCCGACAGGCTCACTGAAGCTTTCTTT. The full variable domain, in which reference TRBV18 and TRBJ1-1 provide the parts outside the CDR3, is NAGVMQNPRHLVRRRGQEARLRCSPMKGHSHVYWYRQLPEEGLKFMVYLQKENIIDESGMPKERFSAEFPKEGPSILRIQQVVRGDSAAYFCASSPDRLTEAFFGQGTRLTVV.

V is TRBV19 and J is TRBJ2-1; no clear D gene. CDR1 LNHDA and CDR2 SQIVND come from the germline V gene (reference sequence). The CDR3 is 13 residues long. V lost 2 bases and J lost 9, with 11 bases in between. In DNA form, the CDR3 reads TGTGCCAGTAGTATAAGGGCAGCTTTTGAGCAGTTCTTC. It yields the protein CASSIRAAFEQFF.

CDR3 region: CASSPDGYGYTF. CDR3 nucleotides: TGTGCCAGCAGTCCGGACGGATATGGCTACACCTTC. This chain joins TRBV28 and TRBJ1-2; no definite D call. CDR1 is MDHEN and CDR2 is SYDVKM in the germline V gene. V was clipped by 5 bases and J by 5 bases, with 9 bases between them. The CDR3 spans 12 residues.

J is TRBJ2-1 and V is TRBV29-1, with 12 positions matching TRBD2. CDR1 SQVTM and CDR2 ANQGSEA come from the germline V gene. Trimming took 4 bases from V and 14 from J; bases not matched to a gene: 6. The CDR3 totals 12 residues. DNA for the CDR3: TGCAGCGTTGGACTAGCGGGGGAGCAAAAGTTCTTC. This codes for CSVGLAGEQKFF.

This clone appeared once. The chain employs TRBV30 and TRBJ1-1; D perhaps matches TRBD1 (6 bases). V was trimmed by 4 bases and J by 4 bases, leaving 13 bases between them. Germline CDR1 is GTSNPN and CDR2 is SVGIG (reference sequence). CDR3 length: 13 residues. In nucleotides, the CDR3 is TGTGCCTGGACGGAGGGGGAGGGCACTGAAGCTTTCTTT. It is translated as CAWTEGEGTEAFF. Together with reference TRBV30 and TRBJ1-1, the CDR3 gives the full variable domain: SQTIHQWPATLVQPVGSPLSLECTVEGTSNPNLYWYRQAAGRGLQLLFYSVGIGQISSEVPQNLSASRPQDRQFILSSKKLLLSDSGFYLCAWTEGEGTEAFFGQGTRLTVV.

The table lists this clone with many counts. The chain uses TRBV6-6 and TRBJ1-6, with D tentatively TRBD1 (5 bases). V lost 6 bases to trimming and J lost 7 bases, with 10 bases between them. Germline-derived CDR1 and CDR2 are MNHNY and SVGAGI (reference sequence). The CDR3 length is 13 residues. This CDR3 is CASREGWNSPLHF. The CDR3 coding sequence is TGTGCCAGCAGGGAGGGGTGGAATTCACCCCTCCACTTT.

This sequence joins TRBV25-1 and TRBJ1-4; maybe TRBD1 (5 bases). V was clipped by 6 bases and J by 6 bases, with 14 bases between them. The CDR3 sequence is 14 residues long. Per the germline V gene, CDR1 is MGHDK and CDR2 is SYGVNS. Here the CDR3 DNA reads TGTGCCAGCAGCGAAGCAATGGGGCATGAAAAACTGTTTTTT. Protein product: CASSEAMGHEKLFF.

The chain combines TRBV29-1 with TRBJ2-7, with TRBD1 matching 8 bases. The CDR3 sequence is 13 residues long. Trimming removed 0 bases from V and 5 bases from J; junction bases left unmatched: 3. Germline CDR1 and CDR2: SQVTM and ANQGSEA. The CDR3 DNA reads TGCAGCGTTGAAGATTGGACAGGGAACGAGCAGTACTTC. Its translation: CSVEDWTGNEQYF.

This rearrangement joins TRBV11-2 to TRBJ2-4, with 7 bases that match TRBD2. The CDR3 has 15 amino acids. Trimming took 0 bases from V and 7 from J; bases not matched to a gene: 6. Germline loops: CDR1 SGHAT, CDR2 FQNNGV. CDR3 residues: CASSLDPQGGNIQYF. DNA for the CDR3: TGTGCCAGCAGCTTAGATCCGCAGGGAGGGAACATTCAGTACTTC.

The rearrangement links TRBV7-8 to TRBJ2-5, with TRBD2 matching over 9 bases. The CDR3 runs 15 residues. Per germline, CDR1 SGHVS and CDR2 FQNEAQ. Trimming at V came to 2 bases and at J to 5 bases, leaving 6 bases not matched to a gene. CDR3 region: CASSLLAGGPETQYF. CDR3 nucleotides: TGTGCCAGCAGCTTATTGGCGGGGGGGCCGGAGACCCAGTACTTC.

The genes are TRBV4-3 and TRBJ1-1; 9 bases are shared with TRBD1. Germline trimming cut 3 bases from V and 3 bases from J; bases unmatched to any gene: 8. CDR1 and CDR2 from the germline V gene are LGHNA and YSLEER. The CDR3 spans 16 residues. The chain's CDR3 is CASSQFVQGADTEAFF. The CDR3 nucleotides are TGCGCCAGCAGCCAGTTTGTACAGGGGGCCGACACTGAAGCTTTCTTT.

J is TRBJ1-1 and V is TRBV6-6; D not resolved. Per the germline V gene, CDR1 is MNHNY and CDR2 is SVGAGI (reference sequence). V dropped 7 bases and J dropped 7 bases, with 22 bases sitting between them. This CDR3 has 15 amino acids. This CDR3 is CASNLTPWDIDEAFF. CDR3 DNA sequence: TGTGCCAGCAACCTAACACCGTGGGATATCGATGAAGCTTTCTTT.

J is TRBJ1-1 and V is TRBV6-5; D unclear. Trimming removed 5 bases from V and 1 base from J, with 11 bases in between. Germline assignment: CDR1 MNHEY and CDR2 SVGAGI. The CDR3 consists of 14 residues. CDR3 in amino acids: CASSITRGNTEAFF. DNA for the CDR3: TGTGCCAGCAGTATTACACGAGGGAACACTGAAGCTTTCTTT.

This chain uses TRBV9 with TRBJ1-2; weak D call: TRBD1 (6 bases). Trimming removed 0 bases from V and 8 bases from J, with 11 bases in between. CDR1 and CDR2 from the germline V gene are SGDLS and YYNGEE. The length of the CDR3 is 13 residues. Written as DNA, the CDR3 is TGTGCCAGCAGCGTAGCGGCAGGGGAAGGCTACACCTTC. Residues: CASSVAAGEGYTF.

This chain joins TRBV4-3 and TRBJ2-1; the D gene is possibly TRBD1 (6 bases). Per germline, CDR1 LGHNA and CDR2 YSLEER. The V end was cut by 4 bases, the J end by 5 bases, with 18 bases between. This CDR3 has 16 residues. DNA for the CDR3: TGCGCCAGCAGCCTATCGTCCGGGACACTTAACAATGAGCAGTTCTTC. The encoded protein is CASSLSSGTLNNEQFF.

The chain uses TRBV18 and TRBJ2-1; no clear D gene. Trimming pared 5 bases from V and 5 bases from J, leaving 10 bases between. Germline-derived CDR1 and CDR2 are KGHSH and LQKENI. The CDR3 extends over 13 amino acids. The chain's CDR3 is CASSASANNEQFF. The CDR3 DNA sequence: TGTGCCAGCTCAGCAAGCGCAAACAATGAGCAGTTCTTC.

The chain combines TRBV7-2 with TRBJ1-2; possible D gene TRBD1, 6 bases. Trimming took off 5 bases at V and 0 bases at J, with 13 bases between the two ends. The CDR3 length is 15 residues. CDR1 is SGHTA and CDR2 is FQGNSA in the germline V gene. The CDR3 loop is CASSLHRDTNYGYTF. The DNA for the CDR3 is TGTGCCAGCAGCCTACACAGGGACACTAACTATGGCTACACCTTC.

In this sample, this clone turned up once. V and J are TRBV2 and TRBJ2-1; TRBD1 matches 7 bases. Germline-derived CDR1 and CDR2 are SNHLY and FYNNEI. After removal of 5 bases from V and 5 bases from J, the junction contained 6 bases not matched to a gene. The length of the CDR3 is 14 residues. The CDR3, as DNA: TGTGCCAGCAGTACCGGGACAGTAAACAATGAGCAGTTCTTC. Amino acids: CASSTGTVNNEQFF. Complete variable domain (other parts from reference TRBV2 and TRBJ2-1): EPEVTQTPSHQVTQMGQEVILRCVPISNHLYFYWYRQILGQKVEFLVSFYNNEISEKSEIFDDQFSVERPDGSNFTLKIRSTKLEDSAMYFCASSTGTVNNEQFFGPGTRLTVL.

J is TRBJ2-3 and V is TRBV20-1; the match to TRBD2 covers 9 bases. The length of the CDR3 is 15 residues. J lost 3 bases, V lost 3 bases, and 7 bases had no gene match. From germline, CDR1 is DFQATT and CDR2 SNEGSKA (reference sequence). DNA of the CDR3: TGCAGTGCTAGTGGCGGGGGGGCCGGAACAGATACGCAGTATTTT. Protein sequence: CSASGGGAGTDTQYF.

This clone was counted a single time. The chain links TRBV27 to TRBJ2-1; 10 nucleotides align to TRBD2. Germline lookup yields CDR1 MNHEY and CDR2 SMNVEV (reference sequence). After removal of 6 bases from V and 5 bases from J, the junction contained 16 bases not matched to a gene. The CDR3 has 18 amino acids. The CDR3 loop is CASSPSGGDLFPNNEQFF. The CDR3 DNA reads as TGTGCCAGCAGCCCAAGCGGGGGGGACTTATTCCCAAACAATGAGCAGTTCTTC.

The rearrangement uses TRBV4-2 and TRBJ2-1; 7 bases match TRBD2. Germline CDR1 reads LGHNA; CDR2 reads YNFKEQ. The CDR3 is made up of 16 amino acids. The trim removed 0 bases at V and 4 bases at J, leaving 6 bases unmatched. In DNA form, the CDR3 reads TGTGCCAGCAGCCAAGAAGTAGCGGGTACTTACAATGAGCAGTTCTTC. It translates to CASSQEVAGTYNEQFF.

V usage is TRBV18 and J usage is TRBJ2-3; maybe TRBD2 (5 bases). The germline gives CDR1 KGHSH, CDR2 LQKENI. With 6 bases removed from V and 2 bases from J, the gap between germline ends came to 15 bases. This CDR3 has 15 amino acids. For the CDR3, the DNA is TGTGCCAGCTCGCTCTCTAGCCCTAACACAGATACGCAGTATTTT. This gives the protein CASSLSSPNTDTQYF.

The chain is built from TRBV18 and TRBJ1-1; perhaps TRBD1 as D (6 bases). CDR3 length: 13 amino acids. The germline gives CDR1 KGHSH, CDR2 LQKENI. V lost 8 bases and J lost 0, with 10 bases in between. The CDR3 DNA sequence: TGTGCCAGCGCCAACAGGGTGAACACTGAAGCTTTCTTT. It is translated as CASANRVNTEAFF.

A word on this clone: Other DNA sequences in this sample translate to the same CDR3. The CDR3 DNA reads TGTGCCAGCAGTGGGGCGGGGGGACAAGAGACCCAGTACTTC. Amino acid sequence: CASSGAGGQETQYF. The V gene is TRBV9, the J gene TRBJ2-5; 8 bases map to TRBD2. The length of the CDR3 is 14 residues. V lost 5 bases to trimming and J lost 2 bases; unmatched junction nucleotides: 5. Germline CDR1 and CDR2: SGDLS and YYNGEE.

V gene TRBV6-2 or TRBV6-3 combines with J gene TRBJ1-2; D might be TRBD1 (6 bases). The germline V and J ends were trimmed by 4 bases and 8 bases, with 14 bases remaining between them. This CDR3 comprises 13 residues. Germline CDR1 MNHEY, CDR2 SVGEGT. The CDR3 DNA is TGTGCCAGCAGTTTCATGGGCAGGGGCGGCTACACCTTC. Translated, it gives CASSFMGRGGYTF.

CDR3 in amino acids: CAWSGQTYNSPLHF. CDR3 nucleotide sequence: TGTGCCTGGAGTGGACAGACTTATAATTCACCCCTCCACTTT. The chain has TRBV30 and TRBJ1-6, with D maybe TRBD1 (5 bases). The CDR3 extends over 14 amino acids. Germline CDR1 GTSNPN, CDR2 SVGIG (reference sequence). The V and J ends lost 1 base and 4 bases respectively, with 8 bases between them. The variable domain in full, completed from reference TRBV30 and TRBJ1-6, reads SQTIHQWPATLVQPVGSPLSLECTVEGTSNPNLYWYRQAAGRGLQLLFYSVGIGQISSEVPQNLSASRPQDRQFILSSKKLLLSDSGFYLCAWSGQTYNSPLHFGNGTRLTVT.

The V gene is TRBV6-2 or TRBV6-3, the J gene TRBJ1-1; 8 nucleotides agree with TRBD1. There are 17 residues in the CDR3. The ends lost 6 bases at V and 4 bases at J; junction bases unmatched: 16. Germline values: CDR1 MNHEY, CDR2 SVGEGT. CDR3 sequence reads: CASSPRGQGARGTEAFF. Here the CDR3 DNA reads TGTGCCAGCAGCCCTAGGGGGCAGGGGGCGCGGGGCACTGAAGCTTTCTTT.